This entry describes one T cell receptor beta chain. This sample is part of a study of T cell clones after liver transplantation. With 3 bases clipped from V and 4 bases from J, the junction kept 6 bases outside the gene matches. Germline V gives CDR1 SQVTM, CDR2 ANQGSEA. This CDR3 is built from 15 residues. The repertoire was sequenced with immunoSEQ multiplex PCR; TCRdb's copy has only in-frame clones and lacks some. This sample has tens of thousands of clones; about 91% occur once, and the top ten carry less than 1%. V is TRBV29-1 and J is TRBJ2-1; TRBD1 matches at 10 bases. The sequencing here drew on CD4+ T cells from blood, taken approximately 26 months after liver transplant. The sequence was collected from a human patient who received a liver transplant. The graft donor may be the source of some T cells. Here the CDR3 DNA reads TGCAGCGTTGAGGGACAGGGGAGGCTATACAATGAGCAGTTCTTC. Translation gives CSVEGQGRLYNEQFF.